A single T cell receptor (beta chain) is shown here with its context. What this receptor recognizes is not known. The junction and the germline gene differ at one end; a read error may be behind it. The identical CDR3 is also encoded by other nucleotide sequences in the sample. The sample belongs to a study of graft-versus-host responses after intestinal transplantation listed by TCRdb under 2021. About the investigation overall: Recipients received multivisceral, liver-intestinal, or isolated intestinal transplants. Alloreactive clones were identified by sequencing pre-transplant mixed lymphocyte reaction products and comparing them with unstimulated pre-transplant donor and recipient T cells. All recipients received anti-thymocyte globulin induction followed by maintenance tacrolimus and steroids for around 3 years. A peak of at least 4% donor T cells among recipient peripheral blood mononuclear cells was the definition used for donor T cell macrochimerism. Of the 20 to 30 intestinal transplant recipients enrolled in the cohort, one of whom was a retransplant, a few patients without pretransplant specimens were excluded. Rather than going through the commercial service, samples from three later patients were sequenced in-house on an Illumina MiSeq and processed with MiXCR. Graft-versus-host and host-versus-graft alloreactive T cell clones were tracked in the graft, circulation and bone marrow after intestinal transplantation using bulk TCR-beta CDR3 sequencing. The study at large found these results: Peak levels of circulating GvH clones were associated with declines in HvG clones early after transplant. GvH clones turned up in recipient bone marrow, with some appearing earlier in ileal mucosa or blood, a pattern consistent with an intestinal mucosal origin. Patients with donor T cell macrochimerism had high GvH to HvG T cell clonal ratios in their allografts. Conclusions were limited by the relatively low number and heterogeneity of intestinal transplant patients.

The sample's time point label is to be understood as: cells obtained before transplantation from donor or recipient. CD3+CD4+ and CD3+CD8+ populations were FACS-sorted from unstimulated pre-transplant donor and recipient cells taken from spleen or lymph nodes. In the germline V gene, CDR1 corresponds to SGHTA and CDR2 to FQGNSA. The CDR3 spans 17 residues, from the cysteine through the phenylalanine. CDR3 DNA is the only sequence kept; it has 51 bases, read in frame from the first base. Library prep was done by the immunoSEQ multiplex PCR assay. For most patients, genomic DNA was isolated with the Qiagen DNeasy Blood and Tissue Kit and sent frozen to Adaptive Biotechnologies for TCR sequencing. Adaptive Biotechnologies carried out high-throughput TCR-beta CDR3 sequencing of genomic DNA for most patients. The study's own analysis went as follows. TCR sequencing data for more than 15 patients were retrieved from Adaptive's ImmunoSEQ software; a few other patients were processed with MiXCR and VDJtools. To correct CD4 versus CD8 sorting errors, sequences present in both subsets at a frequency ratio below 5:1 were removed. CDR3 nucleotide sequences shared between donor and recipient were removed because their origin could not be assigned. To be classed as alloreactive, a clone needed at least 2-fold expansion over unstimulated cells and a minimum CFSE-low frequency of 0.002% (template counts) or 0.001% (read counts). Mappable clones were those detected in sequenced pre-transplant spleen, lymph node, or MLR CFSE-low populations of the donor or recipient. The cumulative frequency of alloreactive clones was calculated as a percentage of all sequences, weighted by copy number. The immuneACCESS repertoire file appears here via TCRdb, limited to in-frame rearrangements. These files lack a portion of the clones; in checked studies, under half of the deficit traces to unresolved V genes, and the cause of the others is not known. Clone size and the V and J calls come from that table; the DNA yielded D and trimming. The sample includes tens of thousands of clones, with 90% to 95% observed a single time. Jointly, the top ten make up roughly 0.1% of the sample.

The source was unstimulated CD4+ T cells sorted from spleen or lymph node cells, collected before intestinal transplant. The chain joins TRBV7-2 to TRBJ1-3; 9 nucleotides in the junction match TRBD1. This sequence was found in a human donor who received an intestinal transplant. The DNA sequence reads TGCGCCAGCAGCCCCCGGACAGGGGACCTGAGTGGAAACACCATATATTTT. This translates into CASSPRTGDLSGNTIYF.